This section outlines one T cell receptor beta chain sequence together with its context. The sample comes from a study of blood T cell repertoires in COVID-19. Study context: Samples came from the United States, Italy and Spain, spanning acute and convalescent COVID-19.

The participants were between roughly 18 and 89 years old and came from 24 US areas. Membership in each cohort depended on participant-reported clinical history. Before being deemed recovered, Cohort 3 donors had two negative PCRs, clearance, or symptom resolution. Using immunoSEQ multiplex PCR, the repertoire was profiled, and TCRdb retains in-frame clones only, with some absent. The sample lists about 180,000 clones; about 83% were seen once. Deletions cut 4 bases from V and 3 bases from J, with 8 bases between. The germline CDR1 and CDR2 sequences are SGHRS and YFSETQ. The CDR3 runs 12 residues. The sequence was obtained from a woman between 25 and 40 years old who had recovered from COVID-19. Sequenced sample: PBMCs or T cells enriched from blood (not recorded which). The V call is TRBV5-1, the J call TRBJ2-7; the D is unclear. This chain's CDR3 is CASSGEDYEQYF. CDR3 DNA sequence: TGCGCCAGCAGCGGAGAGGACTACGAGCAGTACTTC. The whole variable domain, remainder taken from reference TRBV5-1 and TRBJ2-7, is KAGVTQTPRYLIKTRGQQVTLSCSPISGHRSVSWYQQTPGQGLQFLFEYFSETQRNKGNFPGRFSGRQFSNSRSEMNVSTLELGDSALYLCASSGEDYEQYFGPGTRLTVT.